Here is one T cell receptor (beta chain) with its context. Antigen: not known. TCRdb analysed the RT-PCR reads with MiXCR anew, one entry per CDR3 protein. The sample records fewer than 700,000 distinct CDR3 sequences, 10% to 15% being singletons. V lost 2 bases to trimming and J lost 7 bases, with 13 bases between them. CDR3 length equals 13 residues. The V gene's germline CDR1 is SGDLS and CDR2 YYNGEE. The data originate from a study of response to subunit inactivated influenza vaccine. Notes on the study in general: Authors suggested few new T cells are recruited by each seasonal influenza vaccination.

The V gene is TRBV9, the J gene TRBJ2-7; tentative D call: TRBD2 (6 bases). Sequenced here: PBMCs from blood, sampled more than 35 days after vaccination. The TCR originated in a man in his fifties who received an inactivated influenza vaccine. The CDR3 sequence is CASSVGTAGEQYF. The CDR3 DNA sequence: TGTGCCAGCAGCGTCGGGACGGCGGGGGAGCAGTACTTC.